The clone carrying this T cell receptor (beta chain) showed up just a few times. This sample is drawn from a study of T cell repertoires in cytomegalovirus infection. TCRdb reprocessed the reads via MiXCR and lists one record per CDR3 protein. The sample records about 680,000 distinct CDR3 sequences, roughly a quarter being singletons. With V trimmed by 5 bases and J by 8 bases, 11 bases remained unmatched. The CDR3 loop spans 14 amino acids. The V gene is TRBV12-3 or TRBV12-4, the J gene TRBJ1-1; 7 positions match TRBD1. The receptor comes from a human donor in good health (CMV status not recorded). Some clones in this sample may be carry-over from other donors' samples. The specimen was CD8+ T cells from PBMCs. Here the CDR3 reads CASSQSDRLSEAFF. The CDR3 DNA reads as TGTGCCAGCAGTCAATCGGACAGGTTGTCCGAAGCTTTCTTT.